The rows below give T cell receptor beta chains drawn from one sample of a study of cytomegalovirus exposure and HLA in healthy donors. Using immunoSEQ multiplex PCR, the repertoire was profiled, and TCRdb retains in-frame clones only, with some absent. The sample yields about 190,000 clones, roughly 80% seen once. Sequencing was carried out using PBMCs. These receptors were obtained from a woman younger than 45 in good health and CMV-seropositive. Each CDR3 is given with its conserved first and last residue. D genes are given only for firm matches. Clone size is stated in some rows and not others, as once, few, many or a class when expanded.

V: TRBV4-3; J: TRBJ2-7; D: .; size: .; CDR3: CASSLGLEIYEQYF; DNA: TGCGCCAGCAGCCTGGGACTGGAGATCTACGAGCAGTACTTC
V: TRBV2; J: TRBJ1-2; D: .; size: .; CDR3: CASSEGDGYTF; DNA: TGTGCCAGCAGTGAAGGCGATGGCTACACCTTC
V: TRBV7-2; J: TRBJ2-5; D: .; size: .; CDR3: CASSLSRGRETQYF; DNA: TGTGCCAGCAGCTTATCGCGCGGGCGGGAGACCCAGTACTTC
V: TRBV27; J: TRBJ1-2; D: .; size: .; CDR3: CASSSHMGALNYGYTF; DNA: TGTGCCAGCAGTTCTCACATGGGGGCACTTAACTATGGCTACACCTTC
V: TRBV5-1; J: TRBJ1-4; D: .; size: .; CDR3: CASSLASGRLRSTNEKLFF; DNA: TGCGCCAGCAGCTTGGCCTCTGGAAGGTTGAGGTCAACTAATGAAAAACTGTTTTTT
V: TRBV9; J: TRBJ1-1; D: .; size: .; CDR3: CASSKGGVDTEAFF; DNA: TGTGCCAGCAGCAAAGGGGGGGTTGACACTGAAGCTTTCTTT
V: TRBV7-3; J: TRBJ1-2; D: TRBD1; size: .; CDR3: CASSLGQGRGYTF; DNA: TGTGCCAGCAGCTTAGGACAGGGGAGAGGCTACACCTTC
V: TRBV19; J: TRBJ2-7; D: TRBD2; size: few; CDR3: CASSHPGRGPYEQYF; DNA: TGTGCCAGTAGTCACCCCGGGAGGGGTCCCTACGAGCAGTACTTC
V: TRBV13; J: TRBJ2-1; D: .; size: .; CDR3: CASSTRAPYNEQFF; DNA: TGTGCCAGCAGCACCAGGGCGCCTTACAATGAGCAGTTCTTC
V: TRBV11-2; J: TRBJ1-6; D: TRBD1; size: .; CDR3: CASSMGQGPNSPLHF; DNA: TGTGCCAGCAGCATGGGACAGGGGCCTAATTCACCCCTCCACTTT
V: TRBV5-4; J: TRBJ2-5; D: TRBD2; size: .; CDR3: CASSLALAAGETQYF; DNA: TGTGCCAGCAGCTTGGCCCTAGCGGCGGGAGAGACCCAGTACTTC
V: TRBV5-1; J: TRBJ2-1; D: .; size: few; CDR3: CASTYRDNYNEQFF; DNA: TGCGCCAGCACCTACCGGGACAACTACAATGAGCAGTTCTTC
V: TRBV9; J: TRBJ2-7; D: TRBD2; size: .; CDR3: CASSPGLAGAGQYF; DNA: TGTGCCAGCAGCCCCGGACTAGCGGGAGCGGGGCAGTACTTC
V: TRBV5-1; J: TRBJ2-5; D: TRBD2; size: .; CDR3: CASAGDSETQYF; DNA: TGCGCCAGCGCGGGAGATAGTGAGACCCAGTACTTC
V: TRBV10-3; J: TRBJ2-3; D: TRBD2; size: once; CDR3: CAISEGLAGGRADTQYF; DNA: TGTGCCATCAGTGAAGGACTAGCGGGAGGGCGAGCAGATACGCAGTATTTT
V: TRBV29-1; J: TRBJ2-3; D: .; size: .; CDR3: CSVAPTSTDTQYF; DNA: TGCAGCGTCGCTCCTACTAGCACAGATACGCAGTATTTT
V: TRBV6-5; J: TRBJ2-3; D: .; size: .; CDR3: CASSYSRGSTQYF; DNA: TGTGCCAGCAGTTACTCTCGGGGGTCTACGCAGTATTTT
V: TRBV28; J: TRBJ2-6; D: TRBD1; size: .; CDR3: CASSLAGQGAQGANVLTF; DNA: TGTGCCAGCAGTTTGGCGGGACAGGGGGCGCAAGGGGCCAACGTCCTGACTTTC
V: TRBV23-1; J: TRBJ2-7; D: .; size: few; CDR3: CARYLRDKKNYEQYF; DNA: TGCGCCAGATACCTCCGGGACAAGAAAAACTACGAGCAGTACTTC
V: TRBV30; J: TRBJ1-6; D: TRBD1; size: few; CDR3: CAWETGETSPLHF; DNA: TGTGCCTGGGAGACAGGGGAAACTTCACCCCTCCACTTT
V: TRBV7-2; J: TRBJ2-7; D: .; size: .; CDR3: CASSLDNYEQYF; DNA: TGTGCCAGCAGCTTGGACAATTACGAGCAGTACTTC
V: TRBV18; J: TRBJ1-2; D: .; size: .; CDR3: CASSPPGGLGGYGYTF; DNA: TGTGCCAGCTCACCACCTGGAGGCCTCGGGGGCTATGGCTACACCTTC
V: TRBV5-8; J: TRBJ1-4; D: .; size: .; CDR3: CASSPRVRLVMREKLFF; DNA: TGTGCCAGCAGCCCTCGGGTACGGCTTGTCATGAGAGAAAAACTGTTTTTT
V: TRBV7-8; J: TRBJ2-7; D: .; size: .; CDR3: CASTSQSGASYEQYF; DNA: TGTGCCAGCACGTCTCAGTCAGGGGCCTCCTACGAGCAGTACTTC
V: TRBV7-9; J: TRBJ2-7; D: TRBD1; size: .; CDR3: CASSQGQGASYEQYF; DNA: TGTGCCAGCAGCCAGGGACAGGGGGCATCCTACGAGCAGTACTTC
V: TRBV2; J: TRBJ1-4; D: TRBD1; size: .; CDR3: CASTGTGDEKLFF; DNA: TGTGCCAGCACCGGGACAGGGGATGAAAAACTGTTTTTT
V: TRBV10-1; J: TRBJ1-4; D: TRBD1; size: few; CDR3: CASSQGQLNEKLFF; DNA: TGCGCCAGCAGTCAGGGACAGCTTAATGAAAAACTGTTTTTT
V: TRBV5-4; J: TRBJ2-5; D: .; size: .; CDR3: CASTLQGHWGTQYF; DNA: TGTGCCAGCACCCTACAGGGACATTGGGGGACCCAGTACTTC
V: TRBV23-1; J: TRBJ2-6; D: .; size: .; CDR3: CASRQRDSGANVLTF; DNA: TGCGCCAGCAGACAACGGGACTCTGGGGCCAACGTCCTGACTTTC
V: TRBV5-1; J: TRBJ2-5; D: TRBD2; size: .; CDR3: CASSRGLGVETQYF; DNA: TGCGCCAGCAGCAGAGGACTAGGGGTCGAGACCCAGTACTTC
V: TRBV10-3; J: TRBJ1-3; D: .; size: once; CDR3: CAISGPQGFSGNTIYF; DNA: TGTGCCATCAGTGGGCCACAGGGTTTCTCTGGAAACACCATATATTTT
V: TRBV28; J: TRBJ2-2; D: .; size: .; CDR3: CASSPWRGTGELFF; DNA: TGTGCCAGCAGTCCTTGGCGAGGGACCGGGGAGCTGTTTTTT
V: TRBV5-6; J: TRBJ2-3; D: TRBD2; size: .; CDR3: CASRPAGGPDTQYF; DNA: TGTGCCAGCAGACCAGCGGGGGGACCGGATACGCAGTATTTT
V: TRBV7-8; J: TRBJ1-6; D: TRBD1; size: .; CDR3: CASSSRDRGNSPLHF; DNA: TGTGCCAGCAGCTCCCGGGACAGGGGTAATTCACCCCTCCACTTT
V: TRBV28; J: TRBJ1-4; D: TRBD1; size: .; CDR3: CASSSRTGWATNEKLFF; DNA: TGTGCCAGCAGTAGTCGGACAGGGTGGGCAACTAATGAAAAACTGTTTTTT
V: TRBV2; J: TRBJ1-5; D: .; size: .; CDR3: CASSGEGRQPQHF; DNA: TGTGCCAGCAGTGGGGAGGGGAGGCAGCCCCAGCATTTT
V: TRBV15; J: TRBJ1-2; D: .; size: .; CDR3: CATSVGGGVGGYTF; DNA: TGTGCCACCAGCGTAGGGGGAGGGGTAGGTGGCTACACCTTC
V: TRBV6-5; J: TRBJ1-1; D: TRBD1; size: few; CDR3: CASSPGQGEAFF; DNA: TGTGCCAGCAGCCCGGGACAGGGAGAAGCTTTCTTT
V: TRBV25-1; J: TRBJ2-3; D: .; size: .; CDR3: CASGSSTDTQYF; DNA: TGTGCCAGCGGGAGTAGCACAGATACGCAGTATTTT
V: TRBV28; J: TRBJ2-7; D: TRBD1; size: .; CDR3: CASSSPGQGPSYEQYF; DNA: TGTGCCAGCAGTTCACCGGGACAGGGGCCATCCTACGAGCAGTACTTC
V: TRBV27; J: TRBJ1-2; D: .; size: .; CDR3: CASSLRGGGYGYTF; DNA: TGTGCCAGCAGTTTACGAGGAGGCGGCTATGGCTACACCTTC
V: TRBV7-2; J: TRBJ2-2; D: TRBD2; size: few; CDR3: CASRARGLAENTGELFF; DNA: TGTGCCAGCAGAGCCCGTGGGCTAGCGGAGAACACCGGGGAGCTGTTTTTT
V: TRBV6-4; J: TRBJ1-5; D: TRBD1; size: .; CDR3: CASIGTGGNQPQHF; DNA: TGTGCCAGCATTGGGACAGGGGGGAATCAGCCCCAGCATTTT
V: TRBV28; J: TRBJ2-7; D: .; size: few; CDR3: CASSFRTYEQYF; DNA: TGTGCCAGCAGTTTCCGAACTTACGAGCAGTACTTC
V: TRBV10-3; J: TRBJ2-5; D: TRBD2; size: .; CDR3: CAISESTKAGAQETQYF; DNA: TGTGCCATCAGTGAGTCGACGAAAGCGGGGGCTCAAGAGACCCAGTACTTC
V: TRBV4-2; J: TRBJ1-2; D: TRBD1; size: .; CDR3: CASSQDAGQVYGYTF; DNA: TGTGCCAGCAGCCAAGATGCGGGACAGGTCTATGGCTACACCTTC
V: TRBV18; J: TRBJ1-5; D: .; size: few; CDR3: CASSQGLNQPQHF; DNA: TGTGCCAGCTCTCAGGGTCTAAATCAGCCCCAGCATTTT